These 11 T cell receptor beta chains came from one sample sequenced in a study of T cell repertoires in cytomegalovirus infection. Each CDR3 protein gets one entry after TCRdb re-called the reads with MiXCR. The sample lists 560,000 or so distinct CDR3 sequences, approximately 15% seen once, with roughly 25% in the top ten. Sequenced material: CD8+ T cells from PBMCs. The receptors originated from a human donor in good health (CMV status not recorded). Some clones in this sample may be carry-over from other donors' samples.

This clonotype was seen a handful of times. This sequence joins TRBV9 and TRBJ1-2; D unresolved. Looked up from germline, CDR1 is SGDLS and CDR2 is YYNGEE. The CDR3 covers 15 residues. Trimming took off 1 base at V and 0 bases at J, with 10 bases between the two ends. CDR3 coding DNA: TGTGCCAGCAGCGTAATGAACAGCCCTAACTATGGCTACACCTTC. It is translated as CASSVMNSPNYGYTF.

This clonotype has just a few counts. V gene TRBV2 combines with J gene TRBJ1-5, with D possibly being TRBD1 (5 bases). Germline lookup yields CDR1 SNHLY and CDR2 FYNNEI. The CDR3 loop spans 15 amino acids. V was shortened by 3 bases and J by 0 bases, with 9 bases between the two germline ends. Written as DNA, the CDR3 is TGTGCCAGCAGTGAGTGGGGGGATAGCAATCAGCCCCAGCATTTT. Translated: CASSEWGDSNQPQHF.

The chain uses TRBV27 and TRBJ1-5, with D unresolved. V was clipped by 1 base and J by 5 bases, with 12 bases between them. The CDR3 totals 15 residues. Germline V CDR1 and CDR2: MNHEY, SMNVEV (reference sequence). The CDR3 DNA is TGTGCCAGCAGTTTATTCGGGCAGCAATATCAGCCCCAGCATTTT. Translation: CASSLFGQQYQPQHF.

The rearrangement joins TRBV28 to TRBJ1-3; 8 bases agree with TRBD1. This CDR3 has 18 amino acids. V trimming: 5 bases; J trimming: 0 bases; junction bases outside the gene matches: 12. Germline values: CDR1 MDHEN, CDR2 SYDVKM. CDR3 DNA: TGTGCCAGCAGTAGTAATCGGATGACAGGGGTCTCTGGAAACACCATATATTTT. It yields the protein CASSSNRMTGVSGNTIYF.

In its sample, this clonotype was seen a few times. The chain is built from TRBV11-1 and TRBJ1-1; D might be TRBD1 (5 bases). CDR1 SGHAT and CDR2 FQDESV come from the germline V gene (reference sequence). This CDR3 region has 13 residues. V was pared by 5 bases and J by 4 bases, with 11 bases between. The CDR3 loop reads CASSGDLGTEAFF. As DNA, the CDR3 is TGTGCCAGCAGCGGGGACCTCGGCACTGAAGCTTTCTTT. The full variable domain, completed using reference TRBV11-1 and TRBJ1-1, is EAEVAQSPRYKITEKSQAVAFWCDPISGHATLYWYRQILGQGPELLVQFQDESVVDDSQLPKDRFSAERLKGVDSTLKIQPAELGDSAMYLCASSGDLGTEAFFGQGTRLTVV.

This clonotype was observed many times. The rearrangement joins TRBV2 to TRBJ2-7; D perhaps matches TRBD2 (5 bases). Germline-derived CDR1 and CDR2 are SNHLY and FYNNEI. The V gene lost 0 bases and the J gene lost 3 bases, with 15 bases spanning the gap. This CDR3 is built from 16 residues. The CDR3 sequence is CASSEATRGLGYEQYF. DNA of the CDR3: TGTGCCAGCAGTGAAGCTACGAGAGGGCTAGGCTACGAGCAGTACTTC.

This clonotype was seen a few times. The chain combines TRBV5-8 with TRBJ1-5; tentative D call: TRBD1 (5 bases). Trimming left V 3 bases short and J 1 base short, with 11 bases between. Germline V CDR1 and CDR2: SGHTS, YDEGEE. The CDR3 sequence is 15 residues long. The CDR3 is CASSSGGMSNQPQHF. The CDR3 DNA follows: TGTGCCAGCAGCTCGGGGGGAATGAGCAATCAGCCCCAGCATTTT.

The chain carries TRBV4-1 and TRBJ2-2; D gene ambiguous. Trimming cost V 5 bases and J 1 base, with 8 bases left between them. This CDR3 is built from 14 residues. Germline assignment: CDR1 MGHRA and CDR2 YSYEKL. CDR3 region: CASSGEENTGELFF. The CDR3 DNA follows: TGCGCCAGCAGCGGTGAAGAGAACACCGGGGAGCTGTTTTTT.

This clonotype was seen repeatedly, ten times or more. The gene calls are TRBV12-3 or TRBV12-4 and TRBJ2-1, with D maybe TRBD1 (5 bases). V lost 7 bases to trimming and J lost 0 bases, with 13 bases between them. This CDR3 has 15 residues. DNA for the CDR3: TGTGCCAGCATCCCGTCAGGACACTCCTACAATGAGCAGTTCTTC. Protein product: CASIPSGHSYNEQFF.

A few counts support this clonotype. The CDR3 loop reads CASSAAGTVVDTIYF. The CDR3 bases are TGTGCCAGCAGCGCCGCCGGGACAGTGGTAGACACCATATATTTT. This chain joins TRBV9 and TRBJ1-3; 7 bases are shared with TRBD1. Per the germline V gene, CDR1 is SGDLS and CDR2 is YYNGEE. The CDR3 consists of 15 residues. The ends lost 3 bases at V and 8 bases at J; junction bases unmatched: 11.

Ten or more counts support this clonotype. V is TRBV7-2 and J is TRBJ1-2; maybe TRBD1 (6 bases). The germline V and J ends were trimmed by 6 bases and 5 bases, with 10 bases remaining between them. The length of the CDR3 is 12 residues. The germline V gene has CDR1 SGHTA and CDR2 FQGNSA. CDR3 in amino acids: CASSPDRYGYTF. As DNA, the CDR3 is TGTGCCAGCAGTCCGGACAGATATGGCTACACCTTC.